Listed below are T cell receptor beta chains from one sample, sequenced in a study of T cell repertoires in cytomegalovirus infection. Their target antigens are unknown. Each CDR3 protein gets one entry after TCRdb re-called the reads with MiXCR. The repertoire has some 320,000 distinct CDR3 sequences, almost 30% of them found once; the top ten carry roughly 20%. Sequenced material: cultured PBMCs, taken from culture after CMV antigen stimulation. The receptors stem from a human donor in good health (CMV status not recorded). Some clones in this sample may be carry-over from other donors' samples. The CDR3 runs from the conserved cysteine through the conserved F or W. D genes are given only for firm matches. Clone size is stated in some rows and not others, as once, few, many or a class when expanded.

d_call	v_call	clone_size	cdr3_length	j_call	cdr3_aa	cdr3_nt
NA	TRBV12-3/TRBV12-4	few	13	TRBJ1-1	CASSTPANTEAFF	TGTGCCAGCAGCACTCCTGCCAACACTGAAGCTTTCTTT
NA	TRBV6-5	NA	14	TRBJ2-1	CASSYSWQINEQFF	TGTGCCAGCAGTTACTCGTGGCAGATCAATGAGCAGTTCTTC
NA	TRBV11-2	few	15	TRBJ2-3	CASSLADITGNTQYF	TGTGCCAGCAGCTTAGCCGACATCACCGGGAACACGCAGTATTTT
NA	TRBV6-4	few	19	TRBJ2-7	CASSDSRGGGLKTIYEQYF	TGTGCCAGCAGTGACTCGAGGGGGGGAGGACTGAAGACCATCTACGAGCAGTACTTC
TRBD1	TRBV18	few	17	TRBJ2-1	CASSPTSGQKGLGGQFF	TGTGCCAGCTCACCGACCTCGGGACAGAAAGGTCTAGGTGGGCAGTTCTTC
TRBD2	TRBV3-1	NA	13	TRBJ2-1	CASSHLAGERQFF	TGTGCCAGCAGCCACTTAGCGGGAGAAAGGCAGTTCTTC
TRBD1	TRBV6-1	few	17	TRBJ1-1	CASKTRQGALWNTEAFF	TGTGCCAGCAAGACCCGACAGGGGGCTTTATGGAACACTGAAGCTTTCTTT
NA	TRBV5-4	NA	15	TRBJ2-2	CASRPPGQNTGELFF	TGTGCCAGCAGACCCCCGGGACAGAACACCGGGGAGCTGTTTTTT
NA	TRBV6-6	NA	16	TRBJ1-1	CASSYSAQSMNTEAFF	TGTGCCAGCAGTTACTCCGCACAGAGTATGAACACTGAAGCTTTCTTT
TRBD1	TRBV19	few	14	TRBJ1-5	CASSTDRERQPQHF	TGTGCCAGTAGTACGGACAGGGAGCGTCAGCCCCAGCATTTT
TRBD2	TRBV20-1	few	16	TRBJ2-1	CSARDVLAGGPNEQFF	TGCAGTGCTAGAGACGTCCTAGCGGGAGGGCCGAATGAGCAGTTCTTC
NA	TRBV20-1	NA	13	TRBJ2-3	CSASPHSPDTQYF	TGCAGTGCTAGCCCCCACAGTCCAGATACGCAGTATTTT
NA	TRBV7-9	NA	12	TRBJ1-1	CASSPRVPEAFF	TGTGCCAGCAGCCCTCGGGTACCTGAAGCTTTCTTT
NA	TRBV20-1	NA	11	TRBJ1-1	CSARQDQWGFF	TGCAGTGCTAGGCAGGACCAATGGGGTTTCTTT
NA	TRBV7-2	few	13	TRBJ1-2	CASSPYGDRGYTF	TGTGCCAGCAGCCCCTATGGAGATCGAGGCTACACCTTC
NA	TRBV18	few	15	TRBJ1-2	CASSLNGDTFYGYTF	TGTGCCAGCTCACTCAACGGGGACACCTTCTATGGCTACACCTTC
NA	TRBV7-2	NA	15	TRBJ1-6	CASSLHQGNSLALHF	TGTGCCAGCAGCTTGCATCAGGGGAACTCGTTGGCCCTCCACTTT
NA	TRBV28	few	15	TRBJ2-3	CASSSPSEGEDTQYF	TGTGCCAGCAGTTCCCCCTCGGAGGGCGAAGATACGCAGTATTTT
NA	TRBV28	NA	13	TRBJ1-1	CASSLPGKTEAFF	TGTGCCAGCAGTCTTCCAGGGAAGACTGAAGCTTTCTTT
NA	TRBV7-2	NA	14	TRBJ1-5	CASSHGQINQPQHF	TGTGCCAGCAGCCATGGACAGATCAATCAGCCCCAGCATTTT
TRBD1	TRBV13	NA	15	TRBJ2-7	CASSKRDRGVYEQYF	TGTGCCAGCAGCAAGCGGGACAGGGGGGTCTACGAGCAGTACTTC
NA	TRBV20-1	few	12	TRBJ1-6	CSAIAGVSPLHF	TGCAGTGCCATAGCGGGGGTCTCACCCCTCCACTTT
NA	TRBV19	NA	14	TRBJ1-6	CASSIVGHNSPLHF	TGTGCCAGTAGTATAGTAGGCCATAATTCACCCCTCCACTTT
NA	TRBV7-8	NA	15	TRBJ1-4	CASSTSPGTNEKLFF	TGTGCCAGCAGCACAAGTCCCGGGACTAATGAAAAACTGTTTTTT
TRBD1	TRBV5-6	NA	16	TRBJ2-2	CASSFSLGQGTGELFF	TGTGCCAGCAGCTTCAGCTTGGGACAGGGCACCGGGGAGCTGTTTTTT
NA	TRBV7-9	NA	15	TRBJ2-2	CASSRIRGVTGELFF	TGTGCCAGCAGCCGGATTCGCGGAGTCACCGGGGAGCTGTTTTTT
NA	TRBV24-1	many	13	TRBJ2-7	CATAPGGGYEQYF	TGTGCCACAGCCCCTGGAGGGGGCTACGAGCAGTACTTC
TRBD2	TRBV7-9	NA	15	TRBJ2-5	CASSPAGLEGETQYF	TGTGCCAGCAGCCCCGCGGGACTAGAAGGGGAGACCCAGTACTTC
TRBD2	TRBV6-5	few	16	TRBJ2-3	CASSYSLRGGPDTQYF	TGTGCCAGCAGTTACTCTTTGCGGGGGGGCCCAGATACGCAGTATTTT
NA	TRBV7-6	NA	14	TRBJ2-7	CASTTNLSSYEQYF	TGTGCCAGCACCACAAACTTGAGCTCCTACGAGCAGTACTTC
TRBD1	TRBV19	NA	14	TRBJ1-4	CASSMGQSEEKLFF	TGTGCCAGTAGTATGGGACAGTCGGAGGAAAAACTGTTTTTT
TRBD2	TRBV25-1	few	13	TRBJ2-1	CASGGTSLNEQFF	TGTGCCAGCGGGGGGACTAGCCTCAATGAGCAGTTCTTC
TRBD1	TRBV10-3	few	18	TRBJ2-6	CAITSVQGAQTGANVLTF	TGTGCCATCACCTCAGTACAGGGGGCGCAAACGGGGGCCAACGTCCTGACTTTC
TRBD2	TRBV7-9	NA	14	TRBJ2-1	CASSFLAGDNEQFF	TGTGCCAGCAGCTTTCTAGCGGGGGACAATGAGCAGTTCTTC
TRBD2	TRBV4-1	few	16	TRBJ2-1	CASSQDVTSGSYEQFF	TGCGCCAGCAGCCAAGATGTCACTAGCGGGAGCTATGAGCAGTTCTTC
NA	TRBV28	few	16	TRBJ2-4	CASTRDSGLAKNIQYF	TGTGCCAGCACCCGTGATTCGGGGCTAGCCAAAAACATTCAGTACTTC
NA	TRBV29-1	NA	15	TRBJ2-1	CSVEVRGFSYNEQFF	TGCAGCGTTGAAGTTCGGGGGTTCTCCTACAATGAGCAGTTCTTC
NA	TRBV5-5	few	15	TRBJ1-3	CASSHVPSSGNTIYF	TGTGCCAGCAGCCACGTACCGAGCTCTGGAAACACCATATATTTT
NA	TRBV27	NA	13	TRBJ2-2	CASSFLGGGELFF	TGTGCCAGCAGTTTTTTAGGAGGCGGGGAGCTGTTTTTT
TRBD1	TRBV5-1	NA	16	TRBJ1-1	CASSPTGGGRNTEAFF	TGCGCCAGCAGCCCCACAGGGGGCGGAAGGAACACTGAAGCTTTCTTT
NA	TRBV12-3/TRBV12-4	few	14	TRBJ2-4	CASSSDLAKNIQYF	TGTGCCAGCAGTTCCGATCTAGCCAAAAACATTCAGTACTTC
NA	TRBV6-6	NA	16	TRBJ2-7	CASSYRGFGVHYEQYF	TGTGCCAGCAGTTACCGTGGGTTCGGGGTTCACTACGAGCAGTACTTC
TRBD2	TRBV28	many	15	TRBJ2-1	CASSLGTSGRNEQFF	TGTGCCAGCAGCCTAGGGACTAGCGGAAGGAATGAGCAGTTCTTC
NA	TRBV27	few	15	TRBJ1-1	CASRLLGWMNTEAFF	TGTGCCAGCAGGCTTCTTGGGTGGATGAACACTGAAGCTTTCTTT
NA	TRBV15	few	12	TRBJ1-6	CATSSGDSPLHF	TGTGCCACCAGCAGTGGGGATTCACCCCTCCACTTT
NA	TRBV6-6	few	12	TRBJ2-2	CASGQGTGELFF	TGTGCCAGCGGCCAGGGGACCGGGGAGCTGTTTTTT
NA	TRBV19	few	17	TRBJ1-5	CASSVQGGPGPNQPQHF	TGTGCCAGTAGTGTTCAGGGTGGACCGGGGCCTAACCAGCCCCAGCATTTT
NA	TRBV7-6	NA	13	TRBJ2-1	CASSLAASNEQFF	TGTGCCAGCAGCTTAGCTGCATCCAATGAGCAGTTCTTC
NA	TRBV7-9	few	11	TRBJ1-3	CASSLRDTIYF	TGTGCCAGCAGCTTACGGGACACCATATATTTT
TRBD2	TRBV7-8	NA	16	TRBJ2-1	CASSGRTSGSYNEQFF	TGTGCCAGCAGCGGGCGGACTAGCGGCTCCTACAATGAGCAGTTCTTC
TRBD1	TRBV7-2	many	14	TRBJ2-7	CASSLGTGWDEQYF	TGTGCCAGCAGCCTGGGGACAGGTTGGGACGAGCAGTACTTC
TRBD2	TRBV9	many	17	TRBJ2-1	CASSATLTSGRGYEQFF	TGTGCCAGCAGCGCGACGTTGACTAGCGGGAGGGGGTATGAGCAGTTCTTC
NA	TRBV9	NA	14	TRBJ1-1	CASSVPGRNTEAFF	TGTGCCAGCAGCGTGCCGGGCAGAAACACTGAAGCTTTCTTT
NA	TRBV7-9	few	14	TRBJ2-1	CASSPRTQRGEQFF	TGTGCCAGCAGCCCGCGGACTCAAAGAGGCGAGCAGTTCTTC
NA	TRBV9	NA	15	TRBJ1-1	CASSPRGGGDTEAFF	TGTGCCAGCAGCCCGCGGGGGGGAGGGGACACTGAAGCTTTCTTT
TRBD1	TRBV7-2	many	13	TRBJ1-1	CASSRQGATEAFF	TGTGCCAGCAGCCGACAGGGGGCCACTGAAGCTTTCTTT
NA	TRBV7-2	many	15	TRBJ1-4	CASSLGGTTNEKLFF	TGTGCCAGCAGCTTAGGGGGGACAACTAATGAAAAACTGTTTTTT